The clone carrying this T cell receptor beta chain was recorded many times. Antigen specificity is unknown. TCR alpha and beta CDR3 regions were amplified from RNA using iRepertoire nested multiplex PCR. MiXCR, applied by TCRdb to the multiplex PCR reads, yields one record per CDR3 protein. The repertoire holds about 93,000 distinct CDR3 sequences, 35% to 50% seen once, with 30% to 40% in the top ten. The sample comes from a study of glioma-infiltrating T cells. General observations from the study: Non-neoplastic patients had below-expected tissue-blood divergence, while all gliomas exceeded expectation.

Germline V lookup: CDR1 SEHNR, CDR2 FQNEAQ (reference sequence). This CDR3 region has 10 residues. V lost 8 bases and J lost 4, with 3 bases in between. The chain uses TRBV7-9 and TRBJ1-3; no clear D gene. This receptor was taken from a human donor with low-grade glioma or glioblastoma, undergoing nonglioma brain surgery, or in good health (not recorded which). The sample consisted of glioma tissue, nonneoplastic brain tissue, or PBMCs (not recorded which). The CDR3 is CASSGNTIYF. The CDR3 DNA follows: TGTGCCAGCTCCGGAAACACCATATATTTT.